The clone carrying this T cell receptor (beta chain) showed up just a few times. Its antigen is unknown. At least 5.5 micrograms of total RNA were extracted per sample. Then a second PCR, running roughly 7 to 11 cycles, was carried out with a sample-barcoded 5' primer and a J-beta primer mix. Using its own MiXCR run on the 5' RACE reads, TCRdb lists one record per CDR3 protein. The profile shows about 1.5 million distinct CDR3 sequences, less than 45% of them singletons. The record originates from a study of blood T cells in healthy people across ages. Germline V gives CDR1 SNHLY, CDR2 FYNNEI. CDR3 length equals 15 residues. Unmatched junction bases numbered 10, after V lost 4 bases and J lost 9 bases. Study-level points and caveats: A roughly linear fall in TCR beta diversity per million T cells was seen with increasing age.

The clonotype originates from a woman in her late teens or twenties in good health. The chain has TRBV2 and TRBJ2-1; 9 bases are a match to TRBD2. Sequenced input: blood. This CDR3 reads CASSVNSGGLGEQFF. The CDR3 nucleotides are TGTGCCAGCAGTGTAAATAGCGGGGGACTGGGTGAGCAGTTCTTC.